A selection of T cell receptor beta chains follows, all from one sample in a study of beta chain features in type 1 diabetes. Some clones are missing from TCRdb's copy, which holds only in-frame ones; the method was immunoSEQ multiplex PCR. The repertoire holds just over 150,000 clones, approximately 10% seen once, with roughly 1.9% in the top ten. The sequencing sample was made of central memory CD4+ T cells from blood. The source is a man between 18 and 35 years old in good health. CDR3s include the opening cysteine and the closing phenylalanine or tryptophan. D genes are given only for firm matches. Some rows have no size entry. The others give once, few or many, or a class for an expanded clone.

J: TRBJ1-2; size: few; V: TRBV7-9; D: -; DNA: TGTGCCAGCAGCTTAGCGTCAGTCGGGACACAGAACTATGGCTACACCTTC; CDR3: CASSLASVGTQNYGYTF
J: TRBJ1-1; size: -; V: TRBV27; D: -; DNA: TGTGCCAGCAGTTCAGGGGTGAGGGACACTGAAGCTTTCTTT; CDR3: CASSSGVRDTEAFF
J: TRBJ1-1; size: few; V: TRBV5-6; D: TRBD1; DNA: TGTGCCAGCAGCAAAATACAGGGGCTGGGAACTGAAGCTTTCTTT; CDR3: CASSKIQGLGTEAFF
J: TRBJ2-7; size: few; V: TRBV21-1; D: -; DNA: TGTGCCAGCAGCAGCTGCCTAGCGGGAGGGGACGCCTACGAGCAGTACTTC; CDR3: CASSSCLAGGDAYEQYF
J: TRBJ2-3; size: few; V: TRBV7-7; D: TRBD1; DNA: TGTGCTAGCAGCCTGGGACAGAACACAGATACGCAGTATTTT; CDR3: CASSLGQNTDTQYF
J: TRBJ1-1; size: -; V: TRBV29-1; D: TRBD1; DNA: TGCAGCGTTGGACAGGGGCGGGTGAACACTGAAGCTTTCTTT; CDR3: CSVGQGRVNTEAFF
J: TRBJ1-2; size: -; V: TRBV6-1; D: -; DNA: TGTGCCAGCAGTGAAGTAGCGGTGGGTGGCTACACCTTC; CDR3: CASSEVAVGGYTF
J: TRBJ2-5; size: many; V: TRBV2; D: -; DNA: TGTGCCAGCAGTGTTGGGAGTCCTCGGTCTGAGACCCAGTACTTC; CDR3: CASSVGSPRSETQYF
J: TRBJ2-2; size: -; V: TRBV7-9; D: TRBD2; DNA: TGTGCCAGCAGCAAGACTAGCGGGAGTAAGGAAGCCGGGGAGCTGTTTTTT; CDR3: CASSKTSGSKEAGELFF
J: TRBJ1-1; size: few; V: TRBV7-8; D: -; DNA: TGTGCCAGCAGCCGGAAGGCTGAAGCTTTCTTT; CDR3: CASSRKAEAFF